Sequencing of this TCR beta chain was carried out in a study of T-cell memory formation after mild COVID-19. This clonotype has only a few counts. Its antigen is as yet unknown. Study observations and caveats: Pre-infection memory already had some responding clones, implying cross-reactive memory joined. CM and EM subsets held most contracting CD4+ clones; EMRA held CD8+ ones.

One entry per CDR3 protein results from TCRdb running MiXCR on the 5' RACE reads. The profile shows hundreds of thousands of distinct CDR3 sequences, approximately 29% of them singletons. CDR3 size: 16 residues. Trimming cost V 4 bases and J 7 bases; bases outside gene matches: 5. In germline, CDR1 is SGHTA, CDR2 FQGTGA. Sequencing was done on a sample of PBMCs or a T cell subset sorted from them (not recorded which). J is TRBJ2-1 and V is TRBV7-3, with 15 bases matching TRBD2. The TCR sequence derives from an adult woman who had mild COVID-19 (a few samples of this study predate the infection). Cell type and time point are not known. For the CDR3, the DNA is TGTGCCAGCAGCTCAGGGACTAGCGGGGGGAGGAATGAGCAGTTCTTC. Translation: CASSSGTSGGRNEQFF.